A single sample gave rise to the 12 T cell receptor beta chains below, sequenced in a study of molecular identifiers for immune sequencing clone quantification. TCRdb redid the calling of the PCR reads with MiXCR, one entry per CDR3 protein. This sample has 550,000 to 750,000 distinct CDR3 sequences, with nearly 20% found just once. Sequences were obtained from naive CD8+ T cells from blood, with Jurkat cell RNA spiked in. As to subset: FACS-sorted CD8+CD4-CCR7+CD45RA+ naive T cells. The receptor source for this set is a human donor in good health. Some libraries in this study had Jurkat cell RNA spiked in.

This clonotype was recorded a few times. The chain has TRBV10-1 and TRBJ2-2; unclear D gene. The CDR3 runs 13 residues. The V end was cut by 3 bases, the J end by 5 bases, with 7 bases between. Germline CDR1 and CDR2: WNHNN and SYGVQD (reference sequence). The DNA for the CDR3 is TGCGCCAGCAGTGACTTGGCTACCGGGGAGCTGTTTTTT. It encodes CASSDLATGELFF.

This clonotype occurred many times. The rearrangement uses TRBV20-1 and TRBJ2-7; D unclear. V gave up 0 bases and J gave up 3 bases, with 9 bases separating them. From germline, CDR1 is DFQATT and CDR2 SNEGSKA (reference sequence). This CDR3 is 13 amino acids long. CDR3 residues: CSAREGIGYEQYF. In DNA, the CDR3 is TGCAGTGCTAGAGAAGGTATCGGCTACGAGCAGTACTTC.

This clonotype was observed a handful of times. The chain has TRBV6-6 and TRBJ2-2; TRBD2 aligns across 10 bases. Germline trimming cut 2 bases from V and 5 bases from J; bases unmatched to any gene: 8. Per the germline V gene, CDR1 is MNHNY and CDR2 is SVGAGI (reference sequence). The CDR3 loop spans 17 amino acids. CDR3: CASSYPLAGVGTGELFF. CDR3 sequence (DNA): TGTGCCAGCAGTTACCCCCTAGCGGGAGTGGGGACCGGGGAGCTGTTTTTT.

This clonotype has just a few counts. This CDR3 is CASSYPGGLYNEQFF. In DNA, the CDR3 is TGTGCCAGCAGTTACCCTGGGGGTTTGTACAATGAGCAGTTCTTC. The chain recombines TRBV6-2 or TRBV6-3 with TRBJ2-1, with D perhaps given as TRBD1 or TRBD2 (5 bases each). V was trimmed by 2 bases and J by 4 bases, leaving 12 bases between them. This CDR3 has 15 amino acids. Germline V gives CDR1 MNHEY, CDR2 SVGEGT.

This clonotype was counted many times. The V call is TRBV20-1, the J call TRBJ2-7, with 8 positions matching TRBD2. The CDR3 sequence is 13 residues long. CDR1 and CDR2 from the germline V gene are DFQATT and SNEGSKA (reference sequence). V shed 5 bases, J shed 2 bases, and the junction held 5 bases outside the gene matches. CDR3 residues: CSADPTSAYEQYF. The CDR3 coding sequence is TGCAGTGCTGACCCGACTAGCGCCTACGAGCAGTACTTC.

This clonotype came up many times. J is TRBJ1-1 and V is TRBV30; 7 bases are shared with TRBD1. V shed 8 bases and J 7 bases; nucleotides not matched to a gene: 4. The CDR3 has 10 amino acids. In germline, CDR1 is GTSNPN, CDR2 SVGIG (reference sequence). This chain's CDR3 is CAGGQIEAFF. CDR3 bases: TGTGCCGGGGGACAGATTGAAGCTTTCTTT.

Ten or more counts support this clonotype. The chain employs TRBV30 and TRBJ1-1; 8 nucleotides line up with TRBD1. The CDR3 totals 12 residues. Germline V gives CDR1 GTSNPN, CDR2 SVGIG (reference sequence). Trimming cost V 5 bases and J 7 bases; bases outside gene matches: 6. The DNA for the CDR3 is TGTGCCTGGTCACAGGGGGGGTTTGAAGCTTTCTTT. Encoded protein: CAWSQGGFEAFF.

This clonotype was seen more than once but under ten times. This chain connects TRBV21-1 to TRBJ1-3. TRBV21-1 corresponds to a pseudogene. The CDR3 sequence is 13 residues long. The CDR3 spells CANLSSSGNTIYF. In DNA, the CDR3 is TGTGCCAACCTGAGCAGCTCTGGAAACACCATATATTTT.

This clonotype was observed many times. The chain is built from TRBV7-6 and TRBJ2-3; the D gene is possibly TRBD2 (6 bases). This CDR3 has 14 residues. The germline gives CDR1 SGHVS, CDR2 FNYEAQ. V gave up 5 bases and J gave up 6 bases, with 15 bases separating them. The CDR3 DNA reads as TGTGCCAGCAGCCTGGACTATTCTGCGGATACGCAGTATTTT. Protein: CASSLDYSADTQYF.

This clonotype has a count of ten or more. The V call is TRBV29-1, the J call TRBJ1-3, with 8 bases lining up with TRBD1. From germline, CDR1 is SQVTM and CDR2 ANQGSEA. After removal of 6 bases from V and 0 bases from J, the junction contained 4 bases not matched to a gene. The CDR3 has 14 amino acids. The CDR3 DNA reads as TGCAGCGTAGGACAGGGCCTCTCTGGAAACACCATATATTTT. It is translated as CSVGQGLSGNTIYF.

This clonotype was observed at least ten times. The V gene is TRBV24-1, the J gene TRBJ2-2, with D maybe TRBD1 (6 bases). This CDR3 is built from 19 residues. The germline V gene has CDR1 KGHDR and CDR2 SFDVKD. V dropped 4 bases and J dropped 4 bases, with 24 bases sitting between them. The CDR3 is CATSEEDSLRPYATGELFF. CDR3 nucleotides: TGTGCCACCAGTGAAGAGGACAGCCTCCGACCCTATGCCACCGGGGAGCTGTTTTTT.

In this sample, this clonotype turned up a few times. The CDR3 sequence: CASSIDGQETQYF. The CDR3 bases are TGTGCCAGTAGTATCGACGGACAAGAGACCCAGTACTTC. The rearrangement uses TRBV19 and TRBJ2-5, with D uncertain. V dropped 3 bases and J dropped 2 bases, with 7 bases sitting between them. The CDR3 is 13 residues long. Germline CDR1 is LNHDA and CDR2 is SQIVND (reference sequence).